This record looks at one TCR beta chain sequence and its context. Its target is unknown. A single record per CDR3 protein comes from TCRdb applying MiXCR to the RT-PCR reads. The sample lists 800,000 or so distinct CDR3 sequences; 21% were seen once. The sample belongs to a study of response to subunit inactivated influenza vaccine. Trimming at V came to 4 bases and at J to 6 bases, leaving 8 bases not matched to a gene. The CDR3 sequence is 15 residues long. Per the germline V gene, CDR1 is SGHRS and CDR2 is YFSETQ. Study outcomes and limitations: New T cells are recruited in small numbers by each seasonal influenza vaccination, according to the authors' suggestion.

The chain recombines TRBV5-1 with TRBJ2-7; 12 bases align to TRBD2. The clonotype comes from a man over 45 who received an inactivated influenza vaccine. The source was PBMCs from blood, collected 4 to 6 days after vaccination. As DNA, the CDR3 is TGCGCCAGCAGCGGAGGACTAGCGGGGCTGGGCGAGCAGTACTTC. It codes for CASSGGLAGLGEQYF.